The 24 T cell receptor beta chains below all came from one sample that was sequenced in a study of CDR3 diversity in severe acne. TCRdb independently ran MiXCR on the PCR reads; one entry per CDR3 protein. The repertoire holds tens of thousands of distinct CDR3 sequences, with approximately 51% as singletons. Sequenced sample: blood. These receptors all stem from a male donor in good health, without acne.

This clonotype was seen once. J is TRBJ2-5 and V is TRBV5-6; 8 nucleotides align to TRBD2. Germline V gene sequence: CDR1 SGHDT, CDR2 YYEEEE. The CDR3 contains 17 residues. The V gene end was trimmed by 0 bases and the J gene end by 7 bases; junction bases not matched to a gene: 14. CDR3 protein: CASSLALAGPLKGTQYF. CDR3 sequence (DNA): TGTGCCAGCAGCTTGGCGCTAGCGGGCCCCCTAAAGGGGACCCAGTACTTC.

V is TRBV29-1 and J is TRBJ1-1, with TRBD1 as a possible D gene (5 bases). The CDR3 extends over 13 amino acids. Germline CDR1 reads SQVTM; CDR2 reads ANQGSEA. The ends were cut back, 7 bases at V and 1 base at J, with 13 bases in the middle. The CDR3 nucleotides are TGCAGCGGGAGAAAAGGGACGAACACTGAAGCTTTCTTT. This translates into CSGRKGTNTEAFF.

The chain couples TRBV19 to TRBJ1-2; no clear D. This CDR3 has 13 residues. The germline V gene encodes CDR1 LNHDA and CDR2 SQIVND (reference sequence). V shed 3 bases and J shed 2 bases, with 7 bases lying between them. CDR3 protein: CASSITGNYGYTF. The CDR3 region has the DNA TGTGCCAGTAGTATTACGGGCAACTATGGCTACACCTTC. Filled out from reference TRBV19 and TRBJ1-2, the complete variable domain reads DGGITQSPKYLFRKEGQNVTLSCEQNLNHDAMYWYRQDPGQGLRLIYYSQIVNDFQKGDIAEGYSVSREKKESFPLTVTSAQKNPTAFYLCASSITGNYGYTFGSGTRLTVV.

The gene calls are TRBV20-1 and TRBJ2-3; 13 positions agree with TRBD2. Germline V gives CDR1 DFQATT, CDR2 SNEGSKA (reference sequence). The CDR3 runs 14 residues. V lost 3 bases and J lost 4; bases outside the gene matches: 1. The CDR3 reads CSARGTSGADTQYF. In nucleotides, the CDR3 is TGCAGTGCTAGGGGGACTAGCGGGGCAGATACGCAGTATTTT.

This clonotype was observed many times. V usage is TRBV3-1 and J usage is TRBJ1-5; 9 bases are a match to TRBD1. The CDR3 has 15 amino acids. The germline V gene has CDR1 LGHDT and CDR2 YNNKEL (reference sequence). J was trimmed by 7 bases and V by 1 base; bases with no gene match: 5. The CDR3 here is CASSQGDREQQPQHF. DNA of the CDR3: TGTGCCAGCAGCCAAGGGGACAGGGAGCAACAGCCCCAGCATTTT.

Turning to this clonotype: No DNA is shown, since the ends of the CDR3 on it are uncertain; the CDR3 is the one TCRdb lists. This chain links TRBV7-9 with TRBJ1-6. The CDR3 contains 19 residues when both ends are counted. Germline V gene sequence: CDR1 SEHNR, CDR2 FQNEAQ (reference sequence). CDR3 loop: CAMYLCASSFFEGNSPLHF.

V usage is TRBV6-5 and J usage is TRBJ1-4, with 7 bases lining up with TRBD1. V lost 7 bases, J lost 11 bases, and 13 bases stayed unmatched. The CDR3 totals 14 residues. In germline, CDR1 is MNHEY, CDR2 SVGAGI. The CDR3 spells CASKARGFVNKLFF. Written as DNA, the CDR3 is TGTGCCAGCAAGGCCAGGGGGTTTGTGAATAAACTGTTTTTT.

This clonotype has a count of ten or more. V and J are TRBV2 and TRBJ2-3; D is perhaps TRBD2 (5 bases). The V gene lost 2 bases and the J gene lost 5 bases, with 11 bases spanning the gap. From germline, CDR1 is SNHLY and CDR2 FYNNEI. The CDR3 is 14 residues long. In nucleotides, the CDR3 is TGTGCCAGCAGTGAACCGTCCGGGGTAGATACGCAGTATTTT. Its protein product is CASSEPSGVDTQYF.

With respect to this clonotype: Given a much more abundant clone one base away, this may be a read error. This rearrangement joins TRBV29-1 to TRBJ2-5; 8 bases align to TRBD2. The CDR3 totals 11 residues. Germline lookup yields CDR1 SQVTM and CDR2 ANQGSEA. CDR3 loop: CSVAGAETQHF. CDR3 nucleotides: TGCAGCGTAGCGGGAGCAGAGACCCAGCACTTC.

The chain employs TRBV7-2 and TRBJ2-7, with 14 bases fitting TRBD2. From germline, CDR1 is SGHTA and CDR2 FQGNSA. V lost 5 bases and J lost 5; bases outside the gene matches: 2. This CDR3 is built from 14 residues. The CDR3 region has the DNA TGTGCCAGCAGCCAGGGACTAGCGGGAGACGAGCAGTACTTC. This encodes CASSQGLAGDEQYF.

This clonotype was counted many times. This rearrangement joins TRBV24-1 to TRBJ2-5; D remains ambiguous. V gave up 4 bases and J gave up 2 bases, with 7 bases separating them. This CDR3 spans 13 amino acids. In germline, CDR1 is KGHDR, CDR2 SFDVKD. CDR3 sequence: CATSEGGQETQYF. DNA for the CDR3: TGTGCCACCAGTGAAGGCGGACAAGAGACCCAGTACTTC.

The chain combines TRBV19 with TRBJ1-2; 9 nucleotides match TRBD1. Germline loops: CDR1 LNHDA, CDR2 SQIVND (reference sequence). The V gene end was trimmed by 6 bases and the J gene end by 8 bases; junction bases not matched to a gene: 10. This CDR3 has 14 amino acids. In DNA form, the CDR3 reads TGTGCCAGTAGCGGACGGACAGGGGAGGTCGGCTACACCTTC. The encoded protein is CASSGRTGEVGYTF.

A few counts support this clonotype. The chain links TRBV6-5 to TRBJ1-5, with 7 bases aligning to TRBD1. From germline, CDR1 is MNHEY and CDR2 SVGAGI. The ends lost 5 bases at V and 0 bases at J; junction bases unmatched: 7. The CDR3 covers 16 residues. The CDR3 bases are TGTGCCAGCAGTGATGGGACAGCATATAGCAATCAGCCCCAGCATTTT. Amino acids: CASSDGTAYSNQPQHF.

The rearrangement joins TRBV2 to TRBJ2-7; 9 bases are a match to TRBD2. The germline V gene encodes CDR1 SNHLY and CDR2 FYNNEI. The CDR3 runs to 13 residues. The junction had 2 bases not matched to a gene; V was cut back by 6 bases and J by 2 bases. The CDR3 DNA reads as TGTGCCAGCAGGGGCGGGAGGGCCTACGAGCAGTACTTC. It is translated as CASRGGRAYEQYF.

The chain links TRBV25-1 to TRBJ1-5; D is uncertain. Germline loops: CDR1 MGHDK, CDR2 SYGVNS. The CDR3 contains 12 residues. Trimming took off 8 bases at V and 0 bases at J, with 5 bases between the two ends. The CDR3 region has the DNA TGTGCCAGCCCGAATAGCAATCAGCCCCAGCATTTT. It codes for CASPNSNQPQHF.

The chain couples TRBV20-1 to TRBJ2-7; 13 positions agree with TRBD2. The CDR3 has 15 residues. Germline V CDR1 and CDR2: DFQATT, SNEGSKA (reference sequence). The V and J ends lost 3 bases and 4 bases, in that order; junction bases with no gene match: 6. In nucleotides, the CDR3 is TGCAGTGCTAGCGCCCCGGGACTAGCGGGGTACGAGCAGTACTTC. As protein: CSASAPGLAGYEQYF.

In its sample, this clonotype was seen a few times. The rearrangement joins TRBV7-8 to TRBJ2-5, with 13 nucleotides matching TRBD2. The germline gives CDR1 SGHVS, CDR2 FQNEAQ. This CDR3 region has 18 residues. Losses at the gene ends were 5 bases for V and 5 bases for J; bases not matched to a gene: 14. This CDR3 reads CASSPRLAGGVLVETQYF. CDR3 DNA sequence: TGTGCCAGCAGCCCTAGACTAGCGGGAGGTGTTTTAGTGGAGACCCAGTACTTC.

This chain's CDR3 is CASSLLSGGATVDTQYF. CDR3 bases: TGTGCCAGCAGCTTACTTAGCGGGGGGGCAACGGTAGATACGCAGTATTTT. V gene TRBV7-9 combines with J gene TRBJ2-3, with 11 bases that match TRBD2. This CDR3 has 17 residues. From germline, CDR1 is SEHNR and CDR2 FQNEAQ (reference sequence). Trimming at V came to 2 bases and at J to 5 bases, leaving 9 bases not matched to a gene.

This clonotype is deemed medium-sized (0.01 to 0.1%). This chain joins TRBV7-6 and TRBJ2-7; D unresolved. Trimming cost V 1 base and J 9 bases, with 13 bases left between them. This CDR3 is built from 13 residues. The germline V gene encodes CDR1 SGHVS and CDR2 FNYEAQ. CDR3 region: CASSLGFGEWQYF. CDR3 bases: TGTGCCAGCAGCTTAGGGTTTGGGGAATGGCAGTACTTC.

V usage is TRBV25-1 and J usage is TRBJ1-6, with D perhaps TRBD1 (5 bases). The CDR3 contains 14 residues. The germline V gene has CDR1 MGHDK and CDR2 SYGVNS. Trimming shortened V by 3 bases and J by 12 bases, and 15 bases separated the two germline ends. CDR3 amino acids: CASSDRQQYRPLHF. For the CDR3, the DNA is TGTGCCAGCAGTGATAGACAGCAGTATCGACCCCTCCACTTT.

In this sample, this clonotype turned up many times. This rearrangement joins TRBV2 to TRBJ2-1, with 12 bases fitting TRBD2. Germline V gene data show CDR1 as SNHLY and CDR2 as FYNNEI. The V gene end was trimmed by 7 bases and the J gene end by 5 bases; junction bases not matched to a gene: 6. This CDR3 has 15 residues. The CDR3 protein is CASTSGRVLNNEQFF. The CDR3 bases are TGTGCCAGCACTAGCGGGAGGGTTCTAAACAATGAGCAGTTCTTC.

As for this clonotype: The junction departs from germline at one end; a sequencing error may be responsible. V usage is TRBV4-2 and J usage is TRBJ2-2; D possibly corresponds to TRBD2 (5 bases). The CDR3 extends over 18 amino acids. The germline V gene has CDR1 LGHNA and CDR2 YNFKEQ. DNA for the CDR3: TGTGCCAGCAGCCAAGACCGAGCAGATACTATGAACACCGGGGAGCTGCTTTTT. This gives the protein CASSQDRADTMNTGELLF.

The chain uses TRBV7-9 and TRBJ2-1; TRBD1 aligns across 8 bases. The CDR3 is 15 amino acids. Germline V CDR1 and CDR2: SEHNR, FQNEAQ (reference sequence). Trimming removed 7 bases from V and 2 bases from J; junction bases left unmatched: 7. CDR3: CASTEDRDTYNEQFF. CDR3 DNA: TGTGCCAGCACCGAGGACAGGGACACCTACAATGAGCAGTTCTTC.

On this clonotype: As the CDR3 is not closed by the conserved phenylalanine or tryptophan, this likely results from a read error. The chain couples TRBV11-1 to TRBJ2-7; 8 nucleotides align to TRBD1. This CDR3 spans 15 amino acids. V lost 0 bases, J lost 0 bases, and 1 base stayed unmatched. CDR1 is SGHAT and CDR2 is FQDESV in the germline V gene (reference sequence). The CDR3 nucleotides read TGTGCCAGCAGCTTAGCGGGACAGGCCTCCTACGAGCAGTACTCC. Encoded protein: CASSLAGQASYEQYS.